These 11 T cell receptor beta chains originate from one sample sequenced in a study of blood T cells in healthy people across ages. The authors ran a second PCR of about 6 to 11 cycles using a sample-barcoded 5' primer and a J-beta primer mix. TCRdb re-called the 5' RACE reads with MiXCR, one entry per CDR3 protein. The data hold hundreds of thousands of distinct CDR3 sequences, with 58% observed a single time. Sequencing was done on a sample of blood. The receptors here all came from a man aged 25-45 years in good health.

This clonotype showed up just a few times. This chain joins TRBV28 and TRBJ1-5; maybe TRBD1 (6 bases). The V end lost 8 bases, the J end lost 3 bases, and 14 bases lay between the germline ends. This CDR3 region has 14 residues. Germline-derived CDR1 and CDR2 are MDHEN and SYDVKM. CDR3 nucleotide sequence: TGTGCCAGCTTCAGGGGAAATACCAATCAGCCCCAGCATTTT. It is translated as CASFRGNTNQPQHF.

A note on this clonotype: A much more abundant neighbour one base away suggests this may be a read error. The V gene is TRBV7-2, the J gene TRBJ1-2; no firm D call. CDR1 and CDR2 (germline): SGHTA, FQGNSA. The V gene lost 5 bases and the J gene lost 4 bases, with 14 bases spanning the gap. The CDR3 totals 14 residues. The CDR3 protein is CASSVIDRAYGYTF. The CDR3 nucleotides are TGTGCCAGCAGCGTAATAGATAGGGCCTATGGCTACACCTTC.

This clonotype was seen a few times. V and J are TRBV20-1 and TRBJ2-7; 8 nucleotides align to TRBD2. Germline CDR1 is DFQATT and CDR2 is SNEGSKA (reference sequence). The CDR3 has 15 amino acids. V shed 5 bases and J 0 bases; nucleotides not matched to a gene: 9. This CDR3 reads CSAGPGGVTSYEQYF. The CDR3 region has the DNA TGCAGTGCTGGGCCCGGGGGGGTCACCTCCTACGAGCAGTACTTC.

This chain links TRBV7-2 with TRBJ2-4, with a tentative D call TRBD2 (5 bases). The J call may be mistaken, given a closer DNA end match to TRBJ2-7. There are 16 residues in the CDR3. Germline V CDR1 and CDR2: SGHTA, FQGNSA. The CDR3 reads CASSFYEGVGIYEQYF. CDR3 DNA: TGTGCCAGCAGCTTTTACGAGGGAGTCGGGATATACGAGCAGTACTTC.

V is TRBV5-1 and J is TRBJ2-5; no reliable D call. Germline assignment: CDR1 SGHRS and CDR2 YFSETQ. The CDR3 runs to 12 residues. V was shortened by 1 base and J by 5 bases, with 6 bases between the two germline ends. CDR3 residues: CASSLLMETQYF. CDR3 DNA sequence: TGCGCCAGCAGCTTGCTCATGGAGACCCAGTACTTC.

The CDR3 is CAGTGTGGWNEQFF. Here the CDR3 DNA reads TGTGCCGGCACCGGGACAGGGGGCTGGAATGAGCAGTTCTTC. This chain uses TRBV2 with TRBJ2-1, with 12 nucleotides matching TRBD1. The CDR3 runs 14 residues. V dropped 11 bases and J dropped 7; count of bases not matched to a gene: 9. CDR1 SNHLY and CDR2 FYNNEI come from the germline V gene.

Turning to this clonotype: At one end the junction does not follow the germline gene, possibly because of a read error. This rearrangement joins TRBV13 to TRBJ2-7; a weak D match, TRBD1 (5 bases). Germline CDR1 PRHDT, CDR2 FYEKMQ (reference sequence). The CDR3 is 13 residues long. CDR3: CASILRQSYEQYF. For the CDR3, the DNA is TGTGCCAGCATCTTAAGACAGTCCTACGAGCAGTACTTC.

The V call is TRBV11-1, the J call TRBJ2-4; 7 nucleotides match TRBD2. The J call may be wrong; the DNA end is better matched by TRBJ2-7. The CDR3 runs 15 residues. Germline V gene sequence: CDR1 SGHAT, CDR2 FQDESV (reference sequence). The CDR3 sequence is CASSPLLAGVGEQYF. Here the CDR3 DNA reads TGTGCCAGCAGCCCTCTCCTGGCGGGGGTGGGCGAGCAGTACTTC.

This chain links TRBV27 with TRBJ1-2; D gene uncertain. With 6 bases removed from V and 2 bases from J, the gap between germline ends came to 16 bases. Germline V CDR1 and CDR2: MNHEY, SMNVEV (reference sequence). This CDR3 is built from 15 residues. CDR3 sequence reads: CASSPGSPLNYGYTF. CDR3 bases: TGTGCCAGCAGCCCCGGCAGCCCCCTAAACTATGGCTACACCTTC.

The CDR3 nucleotides are TGTGCCAGCAGTGTTCGGCAGAACACCGGGGAGCTGTTTTTT. It specifies CASSVRQNTGELFF. The V call is TRBV2, the J call TRBJ2-2; D is undetermined. Trimming shortened V by 4 bases and J by 1 base, and 7 bases separated the two germline ends. There are 14 residues in the CDR3. Per the germline V gene, CDR1 is SNHLY and CDR2 is FYNNEI.

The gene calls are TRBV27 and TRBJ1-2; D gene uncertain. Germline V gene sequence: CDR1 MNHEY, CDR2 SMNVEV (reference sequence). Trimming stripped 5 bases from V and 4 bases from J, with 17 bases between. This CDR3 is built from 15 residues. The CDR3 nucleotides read TGTGCCAGCAGTCCCACAGTTTCTTCGCTCTATGGCTACACCTTC. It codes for CASSPTVSSLYGYTF.